The rows below give T cell receptor beta chains drawn from one sample of a study of blood T cell repertoires in COVID-19. Sequencing used immunoSEQ multiplex PCR; TCRdb keeps in-frame clones, though not all of them. The table shows 10,000 to 15,000 clones, with roughly 78% occurring only once. Sequenced: peripheral blood. Every receptor here comes from a human donor in a cohort sampled during active COVID-19. Each CDR3 is given with its conserved first and last residue. A D gene is named only where the DNA matches it firmly. Clone size is shown for a subset of rows, as once, few, many or a class of expanded clone.

V: TRBV19
D: NA
size: NA
length: 13
J: TRBJ1-1
CDR3: CASSLARNTEAFF
DNA: TGTGCCAGTAGTCTCGCCAGAAACACTGAAGCTTTCTTT

V: TRBV4-3
D: TRBD1
size: NA
length: 16
J: TRBJ2-7
CDR3: CASSLDRGTGVSEQYF
DNA: TGCGCCAGCAGCCTCGATAGAGGGACAGGGGTTTCCGAGCAGTACTTC

V: TRBV5-1
D: NA
size: NA
length: 14
J: TRBJ2-3
CDR3: CASSHPQGRNTQYF
DNA: TGCGCCAGCAGTCACCCTCAGGGAAGGAATACGCAGTATTTT

V: TRBV10-2
D: TRBD2
size: NA
length: 14
J: TRBJ2-5
CDR3: CASTRQGREGTQYF
DNA: TGCGCCAGCACCCGCCAGGGGCGGGAGGGGACCCAGTACTTC

V: TRBV6-5
D: TRBD1
size: NA
length: 14
J: TRBJ2-7
CDR3: CASSSGTATYEQYF
DNA: TGTGCCAGCAGTTCCGGGACAGCGACCTACGAGCAGTACTTC

V: TRBV19
D: NA
size: NA
length: 14
J: TRBJ2-2
CDR3: CASRAGAPTGELFF
DNA: TGTGCCAGTCGTGCGGGGGCACCCACCGGGGAGCTGTTTTTT

V: TRBV5-5
D: NA
size: NA
length: 14
J: TRBJ1-6
CDR3: CASSLGLYNSPLHF
DNA: TGTGCCAGCAGCCTGGGACTGTATAATTCACCCCTCCACTTT

V: TRBV4-3
D: NA
size: NA
length: 15
J: TRBJ1-2
CDR3: CASSQDARASYGYTF
DNA: TGCGCCAGCAGCCAAGACGCCAGGGCAAGCTATGGCTACACCTTC

V: TRBV7-2
D: TRBD1
size: NA
length: 14
J: TRBJ1-1
CDR3: CASSPGTGRTEAFF
DNA: TGTGCCAGCAGCCCCGGGACAGGGAGAACTGAAGCTTTCTTT

V: TRBV5-1
D: TRBD1
size: once
length: 14
J: TRBJ2-3
CDR3: CASSNGQGTDTQYF
DNA: TGCGCCAGCAGCAACGGACAGGGCACAGATACGCAGTATTTT

V: TRBV19
D: NA
size: medium-sized
length: 15
J: TRBJ1-6
CDR3: CASIRGSSYNSPLHF
DNA: TGTGCCAGTATTAGGGGGAGCTCCTATAATTCACCCCTCCACTTT

V: TRBV30
D: NA
size: NA
length: 11
J: TRBJ2-7
CDR3: CAWDLSDEQYF
DNA: TGTGCCTGGGACCTTAGTGACGAGCAGTACTTC

V: TRBV19
D: NA
size: once
length: 16
J: TRBJ2-1
CDR3: CASSIVAASSYNEQFF
DNA: TGTGCCAGTAGTATTGTGGCGGCTAGCTCCTACAATGAGCAGTTCTTC

V: TRBV11-3
D: NA
size: NA
length: 16
J: TRBJ2-6
CDR3: CASSPGLHSGANVLTF
DNA: TGTGCCAGCAGCCCCGGACTGCACTCTGGGGCCAACGTCCTGACTTTC

V: TRBV19
D: NA
size: NA
length: 14
J: TRBJ2-7
CDR3: CASSSGTSFYEQYF
DNA: TGTGCCAGTAGCTCCGGGACATCCTTCTACGAGCAGTACTTC

V: TRBV10-2
D: TRBD1
size: NA
length: 13
J: TRBJ1-5
CDR3: CASLDRGGQPQHF
DNA: TGCGCCAGCCTCGACAGGGGTGGACAGCCCCAGCATTTT

V: TRBV18
D: TRBD1
size: NA
length: 16
J: TRBJ2-1
CDR3: CASSRGTGGRINEQFF
DNA: TGTGCCAGCTCACGAGGGACAGGGGGCCGAATCAATGAGCAGTTCTTC

V: TRBV14
D: TRBD2
size: NA
length: 18
J: TRBJ2-7
CDR3: CASSQDPLSVAGAYEQYF
DNA: TGTGCCAGCAGCCAAGATCCCCTTAGCGTCGCGGGGGCCTACGAGCAGTACTTC

V: TRBV7-2
D: NA
size: few
length: 17
J: TRBJ1-3
CDR3: CASSLDRVQNSGNTIYF
DNA: TGTGCCAGCAGCTTAGACAGGGTACAAAACTCTGGAAACACCATATATTTT

V: TRBV6-5
D: NA
size: few
length: 14
J: TRBJ1-4
CDR3: CASKREPAGEKLFF
DNA: TGTGCCAGCAAAAGGGAACCGGCGGGTGAAAAACTGTTTTTT

V: TRBV19
D: NA
size: NA
length: 13
J: TRBJ2-3
CDR3: CASSDTSTDTQYF
DNA: TGTGCCAGTAGTGACACCAGCACAGATACGCAGTATTTT

V: TRBV4-2
D: TRBD1
size: NA
length: 15
J: TRBJ2-3
CDR3: CASSQGQGPTDTQYF
DNA: TGTGCCAGCAGCCAAGGACAGGGCCCCACAGATACGCAGTATTTT

V: TRBV15
D: TRBD2
size: NA
length: 16
J: TRBJ2-5
CDR3: CATSGGTSGFQETQYF
DNA: TGTGCCACCAGCGGGGGGACTAGCGGGTTCCAAGAGACCCAGTACTTC

V: TRBV7-9
D: NA
size: NA
length: 13
J: TRBJ2-7
CDR3: CASSPPGSYEQYF
DNA: TGTGCCAGCAGCCCCCCCGGCTCCTACGAGCAGTACTTC

V: TRBV5-1
D: TRBD1
size: NA
length: 15
J: TRBJ2-7
CDR3: CASSQSPGQFYEQYF
DNA: TGCGCCAGCAGCCAAAGTCCGGGACAGTTCTACGAGCAGTACTTC

V: TRBV5-1
D: TRBD2
size: NA
length: 14
J: TRBJ2-5
CDR3: CASSLIAGEETQYF
DNA: TGCGCCAGCAGCTTGATAGCGGGGGAAGAGACCCAGTACTTC

V: TRBV27
D: NA
size: NA
length: 15
J: TRBJ1-6
CDR3: CASSSGHHANSPLHF
DNA: TGTGCCAGCAGTTCGGGACACCACGCAAATTCACCCCTCCACTTT

V: TRBV7-2
D: NA
size: NA
length: 13
J: TRBJ2-7
CDR3: CASSLRETYEQYF
DNA: TGTGCCAGCAGCTTAAGGGAGACCTACGAGCAGTACTTC

V: TRBV4-2
D: TRBD1
size: NA
length: 13
J: TRBJ1-1
CDR3: CASSQDRETEAFF
DNA: TGTGCCAGCAGCCAGGACAGGGAGACTGAAGCTTTCTTT

V: TRBV6-5
D: NA
size: few
length: 14
J: TRBJ2-7
CDR3: CASNKIQGTYEQYF
DNA: TGTGCCAGCAATAAAATACAGGGTACCTACGAGCAGTACTTC

V: TRBV6-5
D: TRBD1
size: NA
length: 13
J: TRBJ2-7
CDR3: CASSRDSNYEQYF
DNA: TGTGCCAGCAGCCGGGACAGTAACTACGAGCAGTACTTC

V: TRBV28
D: TRBD1
size: NA
length: 14
J: TRBJ1-4
CDR3: CASKAGTGTKKLFF
DNA: TGTGCCAGCAAAGCCGGGACAGGGACGAAAAAACTGTTTTTT

V: TRBV30
D: TRBD1
size: NA
length: 14
J: TRBJ1-5
CDR3: CAWTPRTGNKPQHF
DNA: TGTGCCTGGACCCCGAGGACAGGGAATAAGCCCCAGCATTTT

V: TRBV7-3
D: TRBD2
size: NA
length: 15
J: TRBJ2-1
CDR3: CASSTLAGADNEQFF
DNA: TGTGCCAGCAGCACTCTAGCGGGGGCTGACAATGAGCAGTTCTTC

V: TRBV11-2
D: TRBD1
size: NA
length: 14
J: TRBJ1-5
CDR3: CASSPDRGHQPQHF
DNA: TGTGCCAGCAGCCCTGACAGGGGGCATCAGCCCCAGCATTTT

V: TRBV7-9
D: NA
size: NA
length: 14
J: TRBJ2-3
CDR3: CASSLGANTDTQYF
DNA: TGTGCCAGCAGCTTAGGGGCCAACACAGATACGCAGTATTTT

V: TRBV11-2
D: TRBD1
size: once
length: 15
J: TRBJ2-1
CDR3: CASSLGTGAYNEQFF
DNA: TGTGCCAGCAGCTTAGGTACAGGGGCCTACAATGAGCAGTTCTTC

V: TRBV5-4
D: TRBD2
size: NA
length: 15
J: TRBJ2-1
CDR3: CASSLGSGVYNEQFF
DNA: TGTGCCAGCAGCTTGGGGAGCGGGGTCTACAATGAGCAGTTCTTC

V: TRBV2
D: NA
size: few
length: 14
J: TRBJ2-7
CDR3: CASSEAPGRYEQYF
DNA: TGTGCCAGCAGTGAAGCGCCGGGGAGATACGAGCAGTACTTC

V: TRBV7-6
D: TRBD2
size: NA
length: 17
J: TRBJ2-3
CDR3: CASSLGTSGGGLDTQYF
DNA: TGTGCCAGCAGCTTAGGGACTAGCGGGGGGGGTCTGGATACGCAGTATTTT

V: TRBV6-5
D: TRBD2
size: NA
length: 14
J: TRBJ2-7
CDR3: CASSNSGGSYEQYF
DNA: TGTGCCAGCAGTAATAGCGGGGGGTCCTACGAGCAGTACTTC

V: TRBV7-9
D: TRBD1
size: few
length: 14
J: TRBJ1-1
CDR3: CASSSTGEIAEAFF
DNA: TGTGCCAGCAGCTCGACAGGGGAAATCGCTGAAGCTTTCTTT

V: TRBV9
D: TRBD1
size: few
length: 14
J: TRBJ1-2
CDR3: CASSKTGGDYGYTF
DNA: TGTGCCAGCAGCAAAACAGGGGGGGACTATGGCTACACCTTC

V: TRBV3-1/TRBV3-2
D: NA
size: few
length: 13
J: TRBJ1-2
CDR3: CASSQGWSGGYTF
DNA: TGTGCCAGCAGCCAAGGATGGAGCGGAGGCTACACCTTC

V: TRBV4-3
D: NA
size: medium-sized
length: 15
J: TRBJ1-2
CDR3: CASSQDLPGSDGYTF
DNA: TGCGCCAGCAGCCAAGATCTTCCAGGGTCGGATGGCTACACCTTC

V: TRBV20-1
D: TRBD2
size: once
length: 14
J: TRBJ2-7
CDR3: CSASWLAVTYEQYF
DNA: TGCAGTGCTAGTTGGCTAGCGGTAACCTACGAGCAGTACTTC

V: TRBV4-2
D: NA
size: NA
length: 15
J: TRBJ2-5
CDR3: CASSREKGPQETQYF
DNA: TGTGCCAGCAGCCGAGAAAAGGGGCCCCAAGAGACCCAGTACTTC

V: TRBV11-1
D: TRBD1
size: NA
length: 16
J: TRBJ2-4
CDR3: CASSPGQDRGKNIQYF
DNA: TGTGCCAGCAGCCCCGGACAGGATCGGGGCAAAAACATTCAGTACTTC

V: TRBV19
D: TRBD2
size: NA
length: 13
J: TRBJ2-3
CDR3: CASSPGLADTQYF
DNA: TGTGCCAGTAGTCCCGGACTAGCAGATACGCAGTATTTT

V: TRBV5-1
D: NA
size: few
length: 14
J: TRBJ1-6
CDR3: CASSPGAGDSPLHF
DNA: TGCGCCAGCAGCCCTGGGGCTGGGGATTCACCCCTCCACTTT